This TCR beta chain was retrieved from a study of CD8+ T cells in alopecia areata. In the study overall: Treated patients swallowed 5 to 10 mg of oral tofacitinib twice daily. Treatment with tofacitinib (6 to 18 months) was followed by 6 months off drug.

Isolated RNA was reverse transcribed into cDNA used as the sequencing template. Here immunoSEQ multiplex PCR was the method, and the copy in TCRdb shows in-frame clones only, minus some. The sample gives over 110,000 clones, 45% to 60% of which show up once; roughly 0.92% is in the top ten. Germline CDR1 reads SGHTA; CDR2 reads FQGNSA. V was pared by 6 bases and J by 5 bases, with 7 bases of the junction left unmatched. The CDR3 totals 13 residues. In this sample, this clone turned up a few times. Peripheral blood, together with lesional scalp punch biopsies, was collected from alopecia areata patients.

This specimen consisted of CD4+ T cells sorted from blood, obtained at week 0. This clonotype was obtained from a human donor with alopecia areata. The V gene is TRBV7-2, the J gene TRBJ2-7, with 7 bases that match TRBD1. CDR3 loop: CASSKQTGNEQYF. The DNA of the CDR3 is TGTGCCAGCAGTAAACAGACAGGGAACGAGCAGTACTTC.